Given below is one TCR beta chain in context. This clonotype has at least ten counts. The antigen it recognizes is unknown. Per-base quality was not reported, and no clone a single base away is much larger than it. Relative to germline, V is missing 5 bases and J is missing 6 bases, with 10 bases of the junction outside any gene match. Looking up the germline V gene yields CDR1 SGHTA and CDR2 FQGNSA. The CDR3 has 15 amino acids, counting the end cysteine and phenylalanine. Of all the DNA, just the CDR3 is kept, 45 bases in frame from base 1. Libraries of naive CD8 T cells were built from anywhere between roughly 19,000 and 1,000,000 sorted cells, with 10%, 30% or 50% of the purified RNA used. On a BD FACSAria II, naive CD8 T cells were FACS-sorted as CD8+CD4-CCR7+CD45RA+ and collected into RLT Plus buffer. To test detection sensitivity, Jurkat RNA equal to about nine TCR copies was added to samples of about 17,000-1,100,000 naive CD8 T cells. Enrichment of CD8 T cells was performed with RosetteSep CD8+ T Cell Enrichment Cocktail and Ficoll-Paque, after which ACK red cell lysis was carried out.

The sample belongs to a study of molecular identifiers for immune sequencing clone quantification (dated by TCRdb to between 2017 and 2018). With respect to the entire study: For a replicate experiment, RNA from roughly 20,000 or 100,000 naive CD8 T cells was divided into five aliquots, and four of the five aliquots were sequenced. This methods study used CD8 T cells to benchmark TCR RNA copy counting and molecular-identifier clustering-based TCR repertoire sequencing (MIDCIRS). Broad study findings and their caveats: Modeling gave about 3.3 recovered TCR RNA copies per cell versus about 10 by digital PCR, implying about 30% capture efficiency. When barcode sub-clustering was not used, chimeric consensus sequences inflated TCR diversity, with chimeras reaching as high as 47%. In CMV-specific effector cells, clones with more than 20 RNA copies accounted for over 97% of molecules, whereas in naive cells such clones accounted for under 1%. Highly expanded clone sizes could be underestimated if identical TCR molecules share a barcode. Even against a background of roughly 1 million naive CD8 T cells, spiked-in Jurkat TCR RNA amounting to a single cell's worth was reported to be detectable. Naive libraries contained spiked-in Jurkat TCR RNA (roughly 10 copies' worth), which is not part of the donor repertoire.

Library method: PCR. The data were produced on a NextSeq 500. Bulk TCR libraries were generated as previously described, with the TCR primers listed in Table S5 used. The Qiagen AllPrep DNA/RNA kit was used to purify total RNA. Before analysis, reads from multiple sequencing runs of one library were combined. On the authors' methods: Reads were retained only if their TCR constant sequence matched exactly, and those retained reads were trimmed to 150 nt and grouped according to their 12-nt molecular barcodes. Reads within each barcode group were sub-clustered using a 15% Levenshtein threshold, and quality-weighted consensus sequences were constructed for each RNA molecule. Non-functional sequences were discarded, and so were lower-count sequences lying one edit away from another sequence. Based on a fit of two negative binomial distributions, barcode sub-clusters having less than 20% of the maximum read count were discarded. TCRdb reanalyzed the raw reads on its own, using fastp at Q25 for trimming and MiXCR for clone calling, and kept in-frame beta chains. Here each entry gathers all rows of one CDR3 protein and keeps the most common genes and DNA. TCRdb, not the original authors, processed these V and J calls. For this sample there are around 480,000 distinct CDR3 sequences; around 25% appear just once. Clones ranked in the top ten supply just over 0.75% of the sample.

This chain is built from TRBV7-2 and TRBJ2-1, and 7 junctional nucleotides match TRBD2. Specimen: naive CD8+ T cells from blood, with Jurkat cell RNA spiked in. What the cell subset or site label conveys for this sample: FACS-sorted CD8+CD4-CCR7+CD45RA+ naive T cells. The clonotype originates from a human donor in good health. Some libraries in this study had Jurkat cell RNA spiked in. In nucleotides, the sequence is TGTGCCAGCAGCCCTAACGCCGGCGGGGGCAATGAGCAGTTCTTC. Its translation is CASSPNAGGGNEQFF.